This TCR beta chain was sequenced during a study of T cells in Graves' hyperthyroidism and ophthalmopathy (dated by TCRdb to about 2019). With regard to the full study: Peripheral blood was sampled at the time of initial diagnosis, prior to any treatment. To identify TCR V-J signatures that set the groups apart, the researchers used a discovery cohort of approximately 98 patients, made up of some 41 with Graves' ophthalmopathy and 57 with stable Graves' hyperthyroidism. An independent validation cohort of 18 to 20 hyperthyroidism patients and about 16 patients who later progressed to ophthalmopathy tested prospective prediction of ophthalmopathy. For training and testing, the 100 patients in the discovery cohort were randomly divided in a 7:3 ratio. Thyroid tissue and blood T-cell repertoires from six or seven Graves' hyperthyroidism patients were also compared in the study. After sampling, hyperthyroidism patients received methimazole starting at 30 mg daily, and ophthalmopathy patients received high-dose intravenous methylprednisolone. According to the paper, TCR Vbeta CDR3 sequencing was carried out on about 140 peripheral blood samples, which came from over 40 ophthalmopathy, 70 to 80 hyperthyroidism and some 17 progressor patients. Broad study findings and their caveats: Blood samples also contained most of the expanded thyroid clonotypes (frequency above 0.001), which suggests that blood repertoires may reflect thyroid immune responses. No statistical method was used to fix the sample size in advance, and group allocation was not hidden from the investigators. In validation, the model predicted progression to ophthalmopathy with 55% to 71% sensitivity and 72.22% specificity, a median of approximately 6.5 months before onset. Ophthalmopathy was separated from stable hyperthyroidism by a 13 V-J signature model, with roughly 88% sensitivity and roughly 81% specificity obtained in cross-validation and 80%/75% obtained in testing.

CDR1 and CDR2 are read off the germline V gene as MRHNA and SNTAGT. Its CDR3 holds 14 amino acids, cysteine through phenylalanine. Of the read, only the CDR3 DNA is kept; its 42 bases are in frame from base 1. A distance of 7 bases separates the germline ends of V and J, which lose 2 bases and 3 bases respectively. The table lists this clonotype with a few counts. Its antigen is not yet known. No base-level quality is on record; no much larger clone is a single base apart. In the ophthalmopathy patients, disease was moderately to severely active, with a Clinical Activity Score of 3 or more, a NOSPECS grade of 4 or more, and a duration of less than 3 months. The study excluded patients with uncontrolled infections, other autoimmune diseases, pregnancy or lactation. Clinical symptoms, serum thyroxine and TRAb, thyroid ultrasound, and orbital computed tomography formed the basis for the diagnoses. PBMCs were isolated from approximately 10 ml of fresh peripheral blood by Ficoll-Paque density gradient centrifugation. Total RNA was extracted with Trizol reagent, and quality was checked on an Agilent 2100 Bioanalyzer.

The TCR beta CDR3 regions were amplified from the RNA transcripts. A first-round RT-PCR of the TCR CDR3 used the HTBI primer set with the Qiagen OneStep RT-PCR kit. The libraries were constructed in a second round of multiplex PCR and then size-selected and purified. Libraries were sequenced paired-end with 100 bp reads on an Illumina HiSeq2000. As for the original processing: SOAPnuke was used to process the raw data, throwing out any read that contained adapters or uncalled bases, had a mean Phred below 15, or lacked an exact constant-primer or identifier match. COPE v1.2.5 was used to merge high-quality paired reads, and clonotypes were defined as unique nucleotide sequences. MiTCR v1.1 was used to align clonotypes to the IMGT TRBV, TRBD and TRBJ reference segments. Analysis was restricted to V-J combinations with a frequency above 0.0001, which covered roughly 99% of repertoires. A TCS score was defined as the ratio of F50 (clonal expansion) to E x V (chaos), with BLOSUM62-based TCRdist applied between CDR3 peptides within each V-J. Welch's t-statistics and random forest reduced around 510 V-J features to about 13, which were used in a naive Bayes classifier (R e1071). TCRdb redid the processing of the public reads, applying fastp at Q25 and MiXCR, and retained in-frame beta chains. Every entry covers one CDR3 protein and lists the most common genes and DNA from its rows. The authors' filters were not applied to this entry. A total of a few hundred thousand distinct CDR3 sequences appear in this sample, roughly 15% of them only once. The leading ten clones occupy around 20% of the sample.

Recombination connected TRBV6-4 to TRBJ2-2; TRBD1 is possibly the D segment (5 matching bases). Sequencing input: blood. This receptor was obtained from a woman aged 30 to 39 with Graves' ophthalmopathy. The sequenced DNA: TGTGCCAGCAGTGACGAGACAGACACCGGGGAGCTGTTTTTT. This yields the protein CASSDETDTGELFF.